This T cell receptor (beta chain) was captured in a study of T cells after yellow fever vaccination. Trimming stripped 0 bases from V and 1 base from J, with 6 bases between. Germline CDR1 is SGDLS and CDR2 is YYNGEE. The CDR3 has 14 residues. They built TCR cDNA with 5'RACE template switching, a step that put in a universal primer site and UMIs. One entry per CDR3 protein, called by TCRdb with MiXCR from the 5' RACE reads. The sample gives roughly 500,000 distinct CDR3 sequences, 19% of which show up once; 13% to 15% is in the top ten. In this sample, this clonotype turned up a few times. This rearrangement joins TRBV9 to TRBJ2-3, with unresolved D. This receptor was taken from a man aged 25 to 45 who received the YFV17D yellow fever vaccine. This specimen consisted of PBMCs, obtained 15 days after the yellow fever booster vaccination. CDR3 nucleotides: TGTGCCAGCAGCGTAGAGGTGGGCACAGATACGCAGTATTTT. It translates to CASSVEVGTDTQYF.